The 14 T cell receptor beta chains below come from one sample, sequenced in a study of blood T cell repertoires in COVID-19. Sequencing was performed with immunoSEQ multiplex PCR; in TCRdb, only in-frame clones are kept and a portion is missing. In the table there are just under 300,000 clones, more than 75% of which are singletons. The sequencing input was peripheral blood. These TCRs come from a man aged 65 to 79 with acute or convalescent COVID-19.

The chain uses TRBV4-1 and TRBJ1-1, with D possibly TRBD1 on 6 matching bases. V was shortened by 1 base and J by 4 bases, with 10 bases between the two germline ends. The CDR3 is made up of 14 amino acids. Germline V gene lookup returns CDR1 MGHRA and CDR2 YSYEKL. The CDR3 region is CASSQAGAGTEAFF. DNA for the CDR3: TGCGCCAGCAGCCAAGCAGGGGCGGGCACTGAAGCTTTCTTT.

V gene TRBV18 combines with J gene TRBJ1-1; D is unresolved. CDR1 is KGHSH, CDR2 LQKENI, per germline. CDR3 length equals 15 residues. V dropped 2 bases and J dropped 5 bases, with 15 bases sitting between them. The CDR3 spells CASSPLTDPRTEAFF. The CDR3 coding sequence is TGTGCCAGCTCACCATTGACTGATCCTAGGACTGAAGCTTTCTTT.

This chain joins TRBV9 and TRBJ1-1, with unresolved D. Germline V lookup: CDR1 SGDLS, CDR2 YYNGEE. Between the trimmed V and J ends, which lost 4 bases and 5 bases, there was a span of 18 bases. The CDR3 has 15 residues. The CDR3 protein is CASSRAFTSGTEAFF. The CDR3 DNA is TGTGCCAGCAGCCGCGCCTTTACCTCGGGGACTGAAGCTTTCTTT.

V usage is TRBV20-1 and J usage is TRBJ1-6, with TRBD1 matching over 7 bases. This CDR3 comprises 11 residues. Germline V gives CDR1 DFQATT, CDR2 SNEGSKA (reference sequence). The V segment lost 6 bases and the J segment 10 bases; nucleotides outside the gene matches: 3. CDR3 region: CSAKGGSPLHF. DNA of the CDR3: TGCAGTGCAAAAGGGGGCTCACCCCTCCACTTT.

Note on this clone: Other DNA sequences in the same sample also yield this CDR3. This rearrangement joins TRBV19 to TRBJ1-1; possibly TRBD1 for D (6 bases). Trimming removed 5 bases at V and 5 bases at J, with 12 bases between. CDR3 length: 13 residues. The germline V gene encodes CDR1 LNHDA and CDR2 SQIVND (reference sequence). For the CDR3, the DNA is TGTGCCAGTAGTCAGGGAAGGGGGACTGAAGCTTTCTTT. Its translation: CASSQGRGTEAFF.

The chain combines TRBV7-9 with TRBJ1-4; D gene uncertain. The CDR3 sequence is 16 residues long. V lost 8 bases, J lost 3 bases, and 19 bases lay in between. Germline CDR1 reads SEHNR; CDR2 reads FQNEAQ (reference sequence). This CDR3 reads CASQTRGGVPNEKLFF. CDR3 DNA: TGTGCCAGCCAAACACGTGGAGGCGTTCCTAATGAAAAACTGTTTTTT.

The CDR3 loop reads CASSLGRGTGVMNTEAFF. The CDR3 region has the DNA TGTGCCAGCAGCTTAGGGAGGGGGACAGGAGTCATGAACACTGAAGCTTTCTTT. J is TRBJ1-1 and V is TRBV13, with TRBD1 identical over 8 bases. Germline loops: CDR1 PRHDT, CDR2 FYEKMQ (reference sequence). The J segment lost 0 bases and the V segment lost 0 bases, leaving 9 bases of the junction unmatched. The CDR3 totals 18 residues. The variable domain in full, completed from reference TRBV13 and TRBJ1-1, reads AAGVIQSPRHLIKEKRETATLKCYPIPRHDTVYWYQQGPGQDPQFLISFYEKMQSDKGSIPDRFSAQQFSDYHSELNMSSLELGDSALYFCASSLGRGTGVMNTEAFFGQGTRLTVV.

This chain uses TRBV4-3 with TRBJ1-1, with TRBD1 identical over 8 bases. With 2 bases clipped from V and 0 bases from J, the junction kept 8 bases outside the gene matches. This CDR3 comprises 17 residues. Germline lookup yields CDR1 LGHNA and CDR2 YSLEER. CDR3 loop: CASSQRKTGDLNTEAFF. The DNA of the CDR3 is TGCGCCAGCAGCCAAAGAAAGACAGGGGATTTGAACACTGAAGCTTTCTTT.

The V and J genes are TRBV5-6 and TRBJ2-7, with no clear D. Germline V gene lookup returns CDR1 SGHDT and CDR2 YYEEEE. CDR3 length equals 14 residues. Trimming left V 0 bases short and J 4 bases short, with 11 bases between. CDR3 sequence: CASSLGNGPYEQYF. Here the CDR3 DNA reads TGTGCCAGCAGCTTGGGGAATGGGCCTTACGAGCAGTACTTC.

This clone was detected only once. This chain links TRBV7-9 with TRBJ1-6, with a weak D call TRBD1 (5 bases). Germline V gene sequence: CDR1 SEHNR, CDR2 FQNEAQ (reference sequence). Deletions cut 2 bases from V and 5 bases from J, with 13 bases between. This CDR3 region has 16 residues. The CDR3 bases are TGTGCCAGCAGCTTATCCCAGGGAGGACATAATTCACCCCTCCACTTT. The encoded protein is CASSLSQGGHNSPLHF.

This chain uses TRBV28 with TRBJ2-1; 7 positions agree with TRBD2. This CDR3 has 15 amino acids. J lost 7 bases, V lost 2 bases, and 8 bases had no gene match. Germline V CDR1 and CDR2: MDHEN, SYDVKM. The CDR3 sequence: CASSLRGGIQNEQFF. The CDR3 nucleotides read TGTGCCAGCAGTTTACGCGGGGGAATACAAAATGAGCAGTTCTTC.

The chain is built from TRBV28 and TRBJ1-6; D possibly corresponds to TRBD1 (5 bases). The CDR3 covers 15 residues. V lost 6 bases to trimming and J lost 11 bases, with 20 bases between them. Germline V gene lookup returns CDR1 MDHEN and CDR2 SYDVKM. This CDR3 is CASSALGQGGTPLHF. DNA of the CDR3: TGTGCCAGCAGCGCCCTTGGGCAGGGCGGGACACCCCTCCACTTT. Complete variable domain (other parts from reference TRBV28 and TRBJ1-6): DVKVTQSSRYLVKRTGEKVFLECVQDMDHENMFWYRQDPGLGLRLIYFSYDVKMKEKGDIPEGYSVSREKKERFSLILESASTNQTSMYLCASSALGQGGTPLHFGNGTRLTVT.

The rearrangement links TRBV7-2 to TRBJ2-1, with D maybe TRBD2 (6 bases). Germline values: CDR1 SGHTA, CDR2 FQGNSA. V lost 3 bases and J 5 bases, leaving 20 bases between the germline ends. The CDR3 extends over 17 amino acids. The CDR3: CASSLNRMETRNNEQFF. CDR3 coding DNA: TGTGCCAGCAGCTTGAATAGGATGGAGACTAGAAACAATGAGCAGTTCTTC.

V gene TRBV18 combines with J gene TRBJ2-5; 10 nucleotides agree with TRBD2. CDR3 length equals 15 residues. From germline, CDR1 is KGHSH and CDR2 LQKENI. Trimming at V came to 2 bases and at J to 9 bases, leaving 9 bases not matched to a gene. CDR3 bases: TGTGCCAGCTCACCAAGAGCGGGGGGGCCGGAGGCCCAGTACTTC. This sequence encodes CASSPRAGGPEAQYF.